The entry below describes one T cell receptor (beta chain). This record comes from a study of blood T cell repertoires in COVID-19. Turning to the study itself: Collection of acute and convalescent COVID-19 samples took place in the United States, Italy and Spain. PBMCs, B-cell-depleted T cells, or T cells provided the cDNA or gDNA that made up the material.

Original handling: Reference gene primers were amplified, and this amplification served to estimate nucleated cell counts. Here immunoSEQ multiplex PCR was the method, and the copy in TCRdb shows in-frame clones only, minus some. Clone size and the V and J calls come from that table; the DNA yielded D and trimming. The table has some 42,000 clones, 77% seen once. Germline-derived CDR1 and CDR2 are SGHTA and FQGNSA. V lost 8 bases, J lost 7 bases, and 18 bases lay in between. This CDR3 has 13 amino acids. The sample taken for sequencing was peripheral blood. This TCR derives from a woman in her 70s with acute or convalescent COVID-19. The J gene is TRBJ2-7, the V gene TRBV7-2; tentative D call: TRBD1 (6 bases). CDR3 coding DNA: TGTACCAGCCGGGACGGGACATCGGGGGAGCAGTACTTC. Encoded protein: CTSRDGTSGEQYF.